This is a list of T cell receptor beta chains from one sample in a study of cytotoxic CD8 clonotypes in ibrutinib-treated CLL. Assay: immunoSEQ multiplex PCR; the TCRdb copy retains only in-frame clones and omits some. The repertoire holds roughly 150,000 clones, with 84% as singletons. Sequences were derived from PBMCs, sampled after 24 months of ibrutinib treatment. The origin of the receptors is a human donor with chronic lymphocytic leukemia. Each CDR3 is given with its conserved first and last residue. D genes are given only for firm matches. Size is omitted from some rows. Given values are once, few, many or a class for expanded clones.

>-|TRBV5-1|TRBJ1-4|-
TGCGCCAGCAGCTTGGGGCACAGGGATAATGAAAAACTGTTTTTT
CASSLGHRDNEKLFF
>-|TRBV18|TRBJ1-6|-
TGTGCCAGCTCACCGAATCTGGGGGGTTCACCCCTCCACTTT
CASSPNLGGSPLHF
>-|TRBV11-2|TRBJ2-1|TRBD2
TGTGCCAGCAGCTTAGAGCGGGGGGGCCACAATGAGCAGTTCTTC
CASSLERGGHNEQFF
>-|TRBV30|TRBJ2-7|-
TGTGCCTGGAGCCGGACACCTTCCTACGAGCAGTACTTC
CAWSRTPSYEQYF
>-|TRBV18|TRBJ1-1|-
TGTGCCAGCTCCCCAAAGCCGAACACTGAAGCTTTCTTT
CASSPKPNTEAFF
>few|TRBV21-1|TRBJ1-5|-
TGTGCCAGCAGGCTATCGCCAGGAAGGTTCAATCAGCCCCAGCATTTT
CASRLSPGRFNQPQHF
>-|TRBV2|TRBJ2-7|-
TGTGCCAGCAGTAGGACTCTTAGCTCCTACGAGCAGTACTTC
CASSRTLSSYEQYF
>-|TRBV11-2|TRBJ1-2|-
TGTGCCAGCAGCCTCCCCGCCGGGAGATCGGAAGGCTACACCTTC
CASSLPAGRSEGYTF
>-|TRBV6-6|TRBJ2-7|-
TGTGCCAGCAGTTACCTGGGCTTTGGGCCCTACGAGCAGTACTTC
CASSYLGFGPYEQYF
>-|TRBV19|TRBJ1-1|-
TGTGCCAGTAGAGGTACCGGGACACCTGAAGCTTTCTTT
CASRGTGTPEAFF
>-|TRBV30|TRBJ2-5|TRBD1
TGTGCCGGTACAGGGGGCGGAGAGACCCAGTACTTC
CAGTGGGETQYF
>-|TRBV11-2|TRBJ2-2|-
TGTGCCAGCAGACGGGTTCCGGGACTGAAACCGAACACCGGGGAGCTGTTTTTT
CASRRVPGLKPNTGELFF
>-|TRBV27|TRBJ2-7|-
TGTGCCAGCAGTTTTCGATACGAGCAGTACTTC
CASSFRYEQYF
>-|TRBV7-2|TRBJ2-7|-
TGTGCCAGCAGCTCGGGCCCTTACGAGCAGTACTTC
CASSSGPYEQYF
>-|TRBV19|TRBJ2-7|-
TGTGCCAGTAGTCAGGGGTGGTACGAGCAGTACTTC
CASSQGWYEQYF
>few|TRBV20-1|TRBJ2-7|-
TGCAGTGCTCGTTACTACGAGCAGTACTTC
CSARYYEQYF